The clone carrying this T cell receptor (beta chain) was counted between two and nine times. Antigen specificity is unknown. TCRdb processed the 5' RACE reads anew with MiXCR; each CDR3 protein has one entry. The sample contains fewer than 400,000 distinct CDR3 sequences, roughly 14% of which appear only once. The entry originates in a study of CD8 T cells in ankylosing spondylitis. Study results and limitations: Peripheral blood samples showed relatively rare disease-linked clones, and these clones were CD8+. There was a TCR beta motif, made of several highly homologous variants, that appeared characteristic of ankylosing spondylitis blood. Matched ankylosing spondylitis synovial fluid reportedly contained a significantly enriched population of disease-linked clones.

V shed 7 bases and J shed 8 bases, with 12 bases lying between them. CDR1 and CDR2 from the germline V gene are SNHLY and FYNNEI. This CDR3 is built from 12 residues. This receptor was obtained from a male donor with ankylosing spondylitis or in good health (not recorded which). Material for sequencing was blood, either unsorted or a sorted T cell fraction (not recorded which). V is TRBV2 and J is TRBJ2-1; no reliable D call. The CDR3 nucleotides are TGTGCCAGCAAAGTAGAATCGGATGAGCAGTTCTTC. As protein: CASKVESDEQFF.